This is a list of T cell receptor beta chains from one sample in a study of T cells in localized non-small cell lung cancer. TCRdb's table, derived via immunoSEQ multiplex PCR, lists solely in-frame clones and lacks some. The sample includes around 28,000 clones, 85% to 90% of them seen just once. The specimen was peripheral blood, collected before any cancer treatment. The source is a female donor older than 55 with stage I lung adenocarcinoma. The CDR3 runs from the conserved cysteine through the conserved F or W. D genes are given only for firm matches. Not every row has a clone size; where given, it reads once, few, many or a size class.

NA,TRBV28,TRBJ2-1,TRBD2,TGTGCCAGCAGTACACAGCCCTCGCCTGGGCCCAGCGGGAGGTACAATGAGCAGTTCTTC,CASSTQPSPGPSGRYNEQFF
NA,TRBV28,TRBJ2-1,NA,TGTGCCAGCAGTTTTTTTCCAAGCGATCACAATGAGCAGTTCTTC,CASSFFPSDHNEQFF
NA,TRBV11-2,TRBJ2-1,TRBD2,TGTGCCAGCAGCCCGCGGGGGGCCCGGTACAATGAGCAGTTCTTC,CASSPRGARYNEQFF
NA,TRBV7-2,TRBJ2-1,NA,TGTGCCAGCGGGGCAGGGGGGAGCGGGTCCTACAATGAGCAGTTCTTC,CASGAGGSGSYNEQFF
NA,TRBV5-4,TRBJ2-3,NA,TGTGCCAGCAGCTTGGCCAGTCTGGGCCAGACAGATACGCAGTATTTT,CASSLASLGQTDTQYF
NA,TRBV29-1,TRBJ2-6,TRBD1,TGCAGCGTTGGGGGACGGGGACAGGGGCCGTCTGGGGCCAACGTCCTGACTTTC,CSVGGRGQGPSGANVLTF
NA,TRBV6-5,TRBJ1-1,NA,TGTGCCAGCAGTCCCAGGGAGAACACTGAAGCTTTCTTT,CASSPRENTEAFF
NA,TRBV5-6,TRBJ2-7,NA,TGTGCCAGCAGCCCCAAGGATTCCTACGAGCAGTACTTC,CASSPKDSYEQYF
once,TRBV28,TRBJ2-1,NA,TGTGCCAGCAGTTTGGGGGGCTACAATGAGCAGTTCTTC,CASSLGGYNEQFF
NA,TRBV15,TRBJ2-1,NA,TGTGCCACCACGACGCCACTAAACAATGAGCAGTTCTTC,CATTTPLNNEQFF
NA,TRBV5-1,TRBJ2-3,TRBD2,TGCGCCAGCAGTTCCATACTAGCGGGGACTAGCACAGATACGCAGTATTTT,CASSSILAGTSTDTQYF
once,TRBV30,TRBJ2-1,NA,TGTGCCTGGGCCCTACTAGTGAACAATGAGCAGTTCTTC,CAWALLVNNEQFF
NA,TRBV10-3,TRBJ2-6,TRBD2,TGTGCCATCAGGGATTTTCCGGGACTAGCGGCCTCTGGGGCCAACGTCCTGACTTTC,CAIRDFPGLAASGANVLTF
NA,TRBV29-1,TRBJ2-7,NA,TGCAGCGTTATAGACAGCCCCTACGAGCAGTACTTC,CSVIDSPYEQYF
once,TRBV6-5,TRBJ2-2,NA,TGTGCCAGCAGTTACGGCGCGGACACCGGGGAGCTGTTTTTT,CASSYGADTGELFF
once,TRBV6-6,TRBJ2-5,NA,TGTGCCAGCAGTTACTCATGGGGGAGTGAGACCCAGTACTTC,CASSYSWGSETQYF
NA,TRBV19,TRBJ2-1,NA,TGTGCCAGTAGTTTCATGACAGGATCCTACAATGAGCAGTTCTTC,CASSFMTGSYNEQFF
NA,TRBV30,TRBJ1-3,NA,TGTGCCTGTAGGGCAGGCGAATCGAGCTCTGGAAACACCATATATTTT,CACRAGESSSGNTIYF
NA,TRBV11-2,TRBJ2-3,NA,TGTGCCAGCTGTGACACAGATACGCAGTATTTT,CASCDTDTQYF
NA,TRBV30,TRBJ1-1,NA,TGTGCCTGGAATTGGAAGATCCCAGGGACTGAAGCTTTCTTT,CAWNWKIPGTEAFF
NA,TRBV5-1,TRBJ2-3,TRBD2,TGCGCCAGCAGCCTCGGACTAGCGGATAGCACAGATACGCAGTATTTT,CASSLGLADSTDTQYF
NA,TRBV5-1,TRBJ1-1,TRBD1,TGCGCCAGCAGCTTGGAACCGCCGGGACAGCCGAACACTGAAGCTTTCTTT,CASSLEPPGQPNTEAFF
NA,TRBV27,TRBJ2-2,NA,TGTGCCAGCAGTTTTAACAGGGTCGCCGGGGAGCTGTTTTTT,CASSFNRVAGELFF
NA,TRBV5-4,TRBJ1-6,NA,TGTGCCAGCAGCTTGGACGGCAGCTCACCCCTCCACTTT,CASSLDGSSPLHF
NA,TRBV6-6,TRBJ1-3,NA,TGTGCCAGCAGTCTGGGGCAGAAAAACACCATATATTTT,CASSLGQKNTIYF
NA,TRBV6-5,TRBJ2-2,NA,TGTGCCAGCAGTTACCACCTGAACACCGGGGAGCTGTTTTTT,CASSYHLNTGELFF
NA,TRBV9,TRBJ2-3,NA,TGTGCCAGCAGCGTCAGACTAGAGGGTACGCAGTATTTT,CASSVRLEGTQYF
NA,TRBV29-1,TRBJ1-3,TRBD1,TGCAGCGCTACAGACAGGGATGGAAACACCATATATTTT,CSATDRDGNTIYF
NA,TRBV28,TRBJ1-2,NA,TGTGCCAGCAGTTTGATGGCCGCCCTGGGGTATGGCTACACCTTC,CASSLMAALGYGYTF
NA,TRBV7-2,TRBJ2-7,NA,TGTGCCAGCAGCTTAGGTACAGGGGGGACTAGGGAGCAGTACTTC,CASSLGTGGTREQYF
NA,TRBV19,TRBJ2-3,NA,TGTGCCAGTAGTATAGGTGGCAGAATCACAGATACGCAGTATTTT,CASSIGGRITDTQYF
NA,TRBV27,TRBJ1-1,TRBD1,TGTGCCAGCAGCCTAATGGGGACAGGGTTTAGCACTGAAGCTTTCTTT,CASSLMGTGFSTEAFF
NA,TRBV5-8,TRBJ2-3,TRBD2,TGTGCCAGCAGGGTGGGACTAGCGGGAGTCCCTGGGACAGATACGCAGTATTTT,CASRVGLAGVPGTDTQYF
NA,TRBV30,TRBJ2-2,NA,TGTGCCTGGAATGGGGGCGAAGCCGGGGAGCTGTTTTTT,CAWNGGEAGELFF
NA,TRBV10-1,TRBJ2-1,NA,TGCGCCAGCAGTGATGGCGGAGCGGGCCACAATGAGCAGTTCTTC,CASSDGGAGHNEQFF
once,TRBV11-3,TRBJ2-1,NA,TGTGCCAGCAGCTTAAGTGTTGGCGCGGACAATGAGCAGTTCTTC,CASSLSVGADNEQFF
NA,TRBV18,TRBJ2-3,NA,TGTGCCAGCCAAGCCCCGGGAACAGATACGCAGTATTTT,CASQAPGTDTQYF
NA,TRBV27,TRBJ2-5,NA,TGTGCCAGCAGCCGAGGGGGACTCCACTATTTGTACTTC,CASSRGGLHYLYF
NA,TRBV5-1,TRBJ1-4,NA,TGCGCCAGCAGCTTAAGGGAGGCTAATGAAAAACTGTTTTTT,CASSLREANEKLFF
once,TRBV19,TRBJ1-5,NA,TGTGCCAGTAGTATAGGGCCTAGCAATCAGCCCCAGCATTTT,CASSIGPSNQPQHF
NA,TRBV7-6,TRBJ1-4,NA,TGTGCCAGCAGCTTAGAGAGCGGCAGCGGGGAAAAACTGTTTTTT,CASSLESGSGEKLFF
NA,TRBV7-8,TRBJ2-7,NA,TGTGCCAGCAGCTTAGTACGGCTACCCAGAAACGTCTACGAGCAGTACTTC,CASSLVRLPRNVYEQYF
NA,TRBV13,TRBJ1-1,NA,TGTGCCAGCAGCTTTCAGGGTCTGAACACTGAAGCTTTCTTT,CASSFQGLNTEAFF
NA,TRBV4-3,TRBJ2-2,TRBD2,TGCGCCATCGGGACTAGCGGGGCCGGGGAGCTGTTTTTT,CAIGTSGAGELFF
NA,TRBV11-3,TRBJ2-2,NA,TGTGCCAGCAGCTTAAGGTCCAAAAACACCGGGGAGCTGTTTTTT,CASSLRSKNTGELFF
NA,TRBV5-6,TRBJ1-1,NA,TGTGCCAGCAGCTTGGCCGGACAGAACACTGAAGCTTTCTTT,CASSLAGQNTEAFF